This T cell receptor beta chain comes out of a study of somatic mutations in cytotoxic T cells in rheumatoid arthritis (dated 2017 in TCRdb). Describing the broader study: Patient peripheral blood (around 30 ml EDTA) was drawn right after diagnosis and before any treatment started. A FACSAria II or Sony SH800 was used to flow-sort some V beta antibody-stained T-cell populations at nearly 100% purity, and TCRB sequencing was also done on sorted V beta1+ cells. Whether expanded CD8+ T-cell clones in untreated, newly diagnosed rheumatoid arthritis carry somatic mutations was the study question, and clonality was characterized with TCRB deep sequencing. TCRB deep sequencing was performed for roughly 69 rheumatoid arthritis patients and around 22 healthy controls. The median ages of the patient and control groups were essentially identical.

From the germline V gene, CDR1 is LGHNA and CDR2 is YSLEER. The CDR3 runs 17 amino acids, cysteine and phenylalanine included. Only CDR3 DNA remains: 51 bases, in frame from the first base. Trimming removed 0 bases from V and 2 bases from J, leaving 11 bases between the germline ends. CD4+ and CD8+ cells were isolated by positive magnetic bead selection on an AutoMACS, and purity was checked by flow cytometry. Initial screening for clonal expansions relied on flow cytometry with a TCR V beta antibody panel, after which sorted CD8+ fractions underwent TCRB deep sequencing for characterization. Peripheral blood mononuclear cells were isolated by Ficoll-Paque PLUS density gradient separation. Using Nucleospin Tissue or Tissue XS kits, DNA was extracted from CD4-enriched, CD8-enriched or PBMC samples, with quantification by a Qubit 2.0 fluorometer. Concerning this clone itself: Its antigen remains unidentified. Within one base of it there is no much larger clone, and no base qualities were kept.

The full study reports these points: No adjustment for multiple comparisons was made for the slight TRBV07 underrepresentation in patients. The expanded CD8+ clones had unknown antigen targets, and not appearing in virus-specific databases did not rule out that they were virus-specific. CD8+ clonality increased with age in patients (Spearman r=0.49) but not in healthy controls. In about an eighth of the roughly 65 patients the largest CD8+ clone exceeded 20% of CD8+ cells, and several identical CD8+ TCRB sequences were shared between blood and synovial fluid. CD8+ T-cell clonality in rheumatoid arthritis patients was not significantly different from that in age-matched healthy controls.

Sequencing of TCRB CDR3 was done on genomic DNA with the immunoSEQ assay. As for the authors' bioinformatics: When patient CD8+ clones exceeding 1% were checked against published virus-specific TCRB sequences, only a few matched. Nothing other than productive TCRB rearrangements was included in the analyses. Clonality was expressed as a Shannon entropy-based productive clonality index, with each clone defined by a unique TCRB CDR3 sequence. To calculate repertoire overlap between two samples, the template counts of each clone were considered relative to each sample's total templates. V-gene usage from TCRB sequencing and V-gene usage measured by flow cytometry were correlated (Spearman r of over 0.6). The table comes from immuneACCESS by way of TCRdb, which keeps in-frame sequences with V and J called. Part of the clones is missing from these tables; in studies checked, under half for an unresolved V gene and the rest for unknown reasons. V and J calls and clone size are given by that table; D and trimming were obtained from the DNA. For this sample there are tens of thousands of clones; 65% to 85% appear just once. The top ten clonotypes cover approximately 10% of the sample.

The material sequenced was CD8+ T cells sorted from blood. The clonotype originates from an adult with rheumatoid arthritis. The chain uses TRBV4-3 and TRBJ2-6; a weak D assignment points to TRBD1 (5 bases agree). The base sequence is TGCGCCAGCAGCCAAGATGGGGCAGGGACTGGGGCCAACGTCCTGACTTTC. Its translation is CASSQDGAGTGANVLTF.